This T cell receptor beta chain is drawn from a study of technical replicates of blood from several donors. This clone was observed a few times. The CDR3 is 12 amino acids. Trimming left V 11 bases short and J 2 bases short, with 12 bases between. Per germline, CDR1 LNHDA and CDR2 SQIVND (reference sequence). Produced via immunoSEQ multiplex PCR; TCRdb's table is partial and in-frame only. This sample has 65,000 to 90,000 clones; around 90% occur once, and the top ten carry 0.25%. The source of this sequence is a human donor in good health. Specimen: T cells isolated from PBMCs. The J gene is TRBJ1-2, the V gene TRBV19, with D unresolved. The CDR3 coding sequence is TGTGCCGGCTCATACCGAAACTATGGCTACACCTTC. It yields the protein CAGSYRNYGYTF.